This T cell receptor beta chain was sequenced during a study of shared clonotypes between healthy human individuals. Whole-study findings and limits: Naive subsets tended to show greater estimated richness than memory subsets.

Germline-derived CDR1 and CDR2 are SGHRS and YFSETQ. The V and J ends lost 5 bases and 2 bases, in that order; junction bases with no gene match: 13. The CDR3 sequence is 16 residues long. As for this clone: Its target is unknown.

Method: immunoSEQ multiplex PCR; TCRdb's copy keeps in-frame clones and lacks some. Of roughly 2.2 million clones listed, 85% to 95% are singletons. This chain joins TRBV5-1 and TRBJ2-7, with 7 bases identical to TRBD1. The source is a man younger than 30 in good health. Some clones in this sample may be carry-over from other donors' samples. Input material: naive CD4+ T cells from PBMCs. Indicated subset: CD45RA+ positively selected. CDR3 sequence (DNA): TGCGCCAGCAGTCCACCCGAACAGGGGCCCCCCTACGAGCAGTACTTC. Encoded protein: CASSPPEQGPPYEQYF.